Included here is one TCR beta chain sequence, with context. The antigen remains unidentified. Extracted from the samples, RNA was reverse transcribed into cDNA to serve as the sequencing template. This table comes from immunoSEQ multiplex PCR, and its TCRdb copy is limited to in-frame clones, with some not included. The table shows about 140,000 clones, with around 55% occurring only once. This entry comes from a study of CD8+ T cells in alopecia areata. From germline, CDR1 is SGHRS and CDR2 YFSETQ. The V gene end was trimmed by 3 bases and the J gene end by 4 bases; junction bases not matched to a gene: 10. The CDR3 has 16 residues. The study, taken as a whole, reports: Lesional tissue from the scalp (especially in alopecia totalis/universalis) showed higher clonality than normal scalp. Possibly as an HLA-related effect, TCR sharing across patients appeared less clear than in mice. Scalp samples also contribute reads from the resident alphabeta T cells found in normal skin.

The sequencing input was CD4+ T cells sorted from blood. V usage is TRBV5-1 and J usage is TRBJ2-3; 8 bases agree with TRBD1. This receptor was obtained from a human donor in good health. DNA of the CDR3: TGCGCCAGCAGCTCGACGACAGGGGTCAGGGCAGATACGCAGTATTTT. Its protein is CASSSTTGVRADTQYF.